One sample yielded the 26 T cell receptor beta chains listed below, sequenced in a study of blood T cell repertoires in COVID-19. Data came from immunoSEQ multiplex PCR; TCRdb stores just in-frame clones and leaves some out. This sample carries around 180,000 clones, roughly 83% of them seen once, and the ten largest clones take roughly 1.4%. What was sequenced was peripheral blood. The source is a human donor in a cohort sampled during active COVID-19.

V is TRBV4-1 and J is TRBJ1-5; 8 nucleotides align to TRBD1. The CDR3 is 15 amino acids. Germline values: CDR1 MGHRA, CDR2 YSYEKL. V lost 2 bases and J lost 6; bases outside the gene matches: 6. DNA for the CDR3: TGCGCCAGCAGCCAATACCCAGGGGGCGGTCAGCCCCAGCATTTT. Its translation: CASSQYPGGGQPQHF.

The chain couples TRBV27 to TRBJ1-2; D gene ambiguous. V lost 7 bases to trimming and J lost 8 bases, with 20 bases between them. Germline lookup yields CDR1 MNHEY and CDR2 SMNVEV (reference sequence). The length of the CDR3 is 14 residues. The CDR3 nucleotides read TGTGCCAGCACCAATCTCCCTCACAGCTTCGGCTACACCTTC. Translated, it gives CASTNLPHSFGYTF.

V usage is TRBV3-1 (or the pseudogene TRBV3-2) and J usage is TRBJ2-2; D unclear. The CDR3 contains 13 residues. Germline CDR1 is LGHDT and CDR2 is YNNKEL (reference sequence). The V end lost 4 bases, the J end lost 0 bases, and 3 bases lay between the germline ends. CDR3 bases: TGTGCCAGCAGCCTAGCGAACACCGGGGAGCTGTTTTTT. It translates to CASSLANTGELFF.

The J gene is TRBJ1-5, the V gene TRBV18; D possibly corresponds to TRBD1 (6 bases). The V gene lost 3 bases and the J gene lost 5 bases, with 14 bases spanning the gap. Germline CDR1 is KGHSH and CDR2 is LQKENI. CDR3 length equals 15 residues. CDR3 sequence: CASSPGQIGYQPQHF. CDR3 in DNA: TGTGCCAGCTCACCCGGACAGATCGGATATCAGCCCCAGCATTTT. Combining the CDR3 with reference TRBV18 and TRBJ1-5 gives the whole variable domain NAGVMQNPRHLVRRRGQEARLRCSPMKGHSHVYWYRQLPEEGLKFMVYLQKENIIDESGMPKERFSAEFPKEGPSILRIQQVVRGDSAAYFCASSPGQIGYQPQHFGDGTRLSIL.

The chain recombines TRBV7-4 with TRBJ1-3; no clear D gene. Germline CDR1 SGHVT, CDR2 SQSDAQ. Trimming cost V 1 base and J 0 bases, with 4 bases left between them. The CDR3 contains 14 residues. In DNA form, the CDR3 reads TGTGCCAGCAGCTTAGACAGCTCTGGAAACACCATATATTTT. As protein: CASSLDSSGNTIYF.

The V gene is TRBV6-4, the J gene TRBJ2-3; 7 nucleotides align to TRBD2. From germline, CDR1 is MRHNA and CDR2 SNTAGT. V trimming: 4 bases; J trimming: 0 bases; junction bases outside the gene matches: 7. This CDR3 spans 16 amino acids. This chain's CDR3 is CASSAGGSSSTDTQYF. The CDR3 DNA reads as TGTGCCAGCAGTGCCGGGGGGTCCTCTAGCACAGATACGCAGTATTTT.

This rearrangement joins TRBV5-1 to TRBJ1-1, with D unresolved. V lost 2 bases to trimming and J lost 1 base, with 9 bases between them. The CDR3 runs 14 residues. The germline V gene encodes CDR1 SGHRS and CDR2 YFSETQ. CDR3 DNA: TGCGCCAGCAGCTTCTCGGTCCCGAACACTGAAGCTTTCTTT. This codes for CASSFSVPNTEAFF.

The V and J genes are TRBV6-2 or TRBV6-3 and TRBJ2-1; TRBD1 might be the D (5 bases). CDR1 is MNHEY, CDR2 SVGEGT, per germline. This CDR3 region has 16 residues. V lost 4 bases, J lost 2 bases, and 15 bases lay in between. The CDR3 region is CASSSGRAFPYNEQFF. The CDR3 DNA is TGTGCCAGCAGTTCCGGCAGGGCCTTTCCCTACAATGAGCAGTTCTTC.

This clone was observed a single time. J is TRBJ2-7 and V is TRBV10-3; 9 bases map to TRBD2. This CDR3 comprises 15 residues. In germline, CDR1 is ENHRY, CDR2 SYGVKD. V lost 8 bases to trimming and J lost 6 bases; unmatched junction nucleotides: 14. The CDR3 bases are TGTGCCATCCCTGGCGGGGGGGGCTCTATTGTCGAGCAGTACTTC. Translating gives CAIPGGGGSIVEQYF.

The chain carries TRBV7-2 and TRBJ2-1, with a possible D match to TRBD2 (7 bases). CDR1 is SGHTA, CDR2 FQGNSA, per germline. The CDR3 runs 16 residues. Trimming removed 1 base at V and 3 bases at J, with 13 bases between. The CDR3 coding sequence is TGTGCCAGCAGCTTAGGTGGCGGGGGCCTCTACAATGAGCAGTTCTTC. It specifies CASSLGGGGLYNEQFF.

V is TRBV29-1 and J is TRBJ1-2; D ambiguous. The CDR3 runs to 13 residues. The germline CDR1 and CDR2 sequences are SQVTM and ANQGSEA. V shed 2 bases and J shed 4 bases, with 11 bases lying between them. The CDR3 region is CSVEHKGSYGYTF. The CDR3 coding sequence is TGCAGCGTTGAACATAAAGGGAGCTATGGCTACACCTTC.

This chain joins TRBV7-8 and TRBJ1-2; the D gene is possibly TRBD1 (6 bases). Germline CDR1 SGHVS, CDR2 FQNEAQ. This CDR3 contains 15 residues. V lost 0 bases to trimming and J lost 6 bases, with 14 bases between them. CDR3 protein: CASSLAPDSWNGYTF. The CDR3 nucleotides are TGTGCCAGCAGCTTAGCCCCGGACAGTTGGAATGGCTACACCTTC.

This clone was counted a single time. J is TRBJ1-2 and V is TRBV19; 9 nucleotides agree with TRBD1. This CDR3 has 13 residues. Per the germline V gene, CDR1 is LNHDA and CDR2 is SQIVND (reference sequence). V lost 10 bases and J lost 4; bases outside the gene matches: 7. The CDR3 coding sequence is TGTGCCACGAGGACAGGGGATATCTATGGCTACACCTTC. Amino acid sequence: CATRTGDIYGYTF. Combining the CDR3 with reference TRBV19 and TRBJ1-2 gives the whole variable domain DGGITQSPKYLFRKEGQNVTLSCEQNLNHDAMYWYRQDPGQGLRLIYYSQIVNDFQKGDIAEGYSVSREKKESFPLTVTSAQKNPTAFYLCATRTGDIYGYTFGSGTRLTVV.

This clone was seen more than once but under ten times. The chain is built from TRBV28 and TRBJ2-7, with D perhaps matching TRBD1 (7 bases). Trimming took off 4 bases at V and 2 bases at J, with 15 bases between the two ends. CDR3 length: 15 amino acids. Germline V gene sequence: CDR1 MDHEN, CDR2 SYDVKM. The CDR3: CASSSGGRRTYEQYF. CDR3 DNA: TGTGCCAGCAGTTCAGGGGGGAGGAGGACCTACGAGCAGTACTTC.

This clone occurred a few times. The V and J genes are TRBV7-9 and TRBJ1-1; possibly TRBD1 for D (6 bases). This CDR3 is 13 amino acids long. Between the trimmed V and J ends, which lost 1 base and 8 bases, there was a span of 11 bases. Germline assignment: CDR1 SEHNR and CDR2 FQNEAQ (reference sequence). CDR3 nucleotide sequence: TGTGCCAGCAGCTTAGGACGGGGGGGCGAAGCTTTCTTT. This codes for CASSLGRGGEAFF. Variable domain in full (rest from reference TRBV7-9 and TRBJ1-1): DTGVSQNPRHKITKRGQNVTFRCDPISEHNRLYWYRQTLGQGPEFLTYFQNEAQLEKSRLLSDRFSAERPKGSFSTLEIQRTEQGDSAMYLCASSLGRGGEAFFGQGTRLTVV.

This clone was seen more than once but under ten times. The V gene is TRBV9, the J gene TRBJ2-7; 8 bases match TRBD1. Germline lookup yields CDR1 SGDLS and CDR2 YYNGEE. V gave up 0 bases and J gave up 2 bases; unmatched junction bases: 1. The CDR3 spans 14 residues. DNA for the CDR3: TGTGCCAGCAGCGTAGGGACAGGGACCTACGAGCAGTACTTC. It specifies CASSVGTGTYEQYF.

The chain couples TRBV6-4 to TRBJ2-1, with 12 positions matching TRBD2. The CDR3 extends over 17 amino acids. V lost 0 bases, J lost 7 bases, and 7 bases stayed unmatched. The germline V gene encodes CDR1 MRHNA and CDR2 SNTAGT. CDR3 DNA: TGTGCCAGCAGTGACTCGAGAGGACTAGCGGGAAGAAATGAGCAGTTCTTC. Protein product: CASSDSRGLAGRNEQFF.

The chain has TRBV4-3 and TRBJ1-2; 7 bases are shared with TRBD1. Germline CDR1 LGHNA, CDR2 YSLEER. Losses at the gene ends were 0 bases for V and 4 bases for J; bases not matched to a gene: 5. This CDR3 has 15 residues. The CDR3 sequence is CASSQDRTGSYGYTF. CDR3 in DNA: TGCGCCAGCAGCCAAGACCGGACAGGTTCCTATGGCTACACCTTC.

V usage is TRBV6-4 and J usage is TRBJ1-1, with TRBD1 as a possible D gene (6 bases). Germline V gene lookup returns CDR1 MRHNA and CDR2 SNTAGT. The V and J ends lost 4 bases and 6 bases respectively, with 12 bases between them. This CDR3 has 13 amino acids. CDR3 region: CASSVGGGAEAFF. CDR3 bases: TGTGCCAGCAGTGTTGGGGGGGGCGCTGAAGCTTTCTTT.

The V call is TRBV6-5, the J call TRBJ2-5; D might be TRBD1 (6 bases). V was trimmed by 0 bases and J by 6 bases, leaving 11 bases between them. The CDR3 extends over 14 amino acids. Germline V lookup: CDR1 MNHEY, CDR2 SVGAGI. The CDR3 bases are TGTGCCAGCAGTTACTCCCCAGGGGTGAAGACCCAGTACTTC. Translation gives CASSYSPGVKTQYF.

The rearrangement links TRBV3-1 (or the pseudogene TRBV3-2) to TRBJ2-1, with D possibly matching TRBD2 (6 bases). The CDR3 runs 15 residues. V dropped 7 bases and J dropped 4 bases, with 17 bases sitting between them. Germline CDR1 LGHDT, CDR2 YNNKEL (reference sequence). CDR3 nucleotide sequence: TGTGCCAGCAATTTCAGGACTAACCATTACAATGAGCAGTTCTTC. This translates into CASNFRTNHYNEQFF.

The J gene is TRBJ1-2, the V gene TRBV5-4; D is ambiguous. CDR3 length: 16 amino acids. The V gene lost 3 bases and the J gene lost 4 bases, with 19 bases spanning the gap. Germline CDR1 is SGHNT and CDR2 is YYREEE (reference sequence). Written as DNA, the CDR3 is TGTGCCAGCAGCTCCGCGCGGGGAGGTTGGGGCTATGGCTACACCTTC. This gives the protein CASSSARGGWGYGYTF.

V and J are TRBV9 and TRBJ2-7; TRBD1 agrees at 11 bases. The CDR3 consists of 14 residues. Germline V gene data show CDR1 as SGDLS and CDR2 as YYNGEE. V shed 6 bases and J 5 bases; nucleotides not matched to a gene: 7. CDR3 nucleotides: TGTGCCAGCAACCCGGGACAGGGGGTACACGAGCAGTACTTC. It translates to CASNPGQGVHEQYF.

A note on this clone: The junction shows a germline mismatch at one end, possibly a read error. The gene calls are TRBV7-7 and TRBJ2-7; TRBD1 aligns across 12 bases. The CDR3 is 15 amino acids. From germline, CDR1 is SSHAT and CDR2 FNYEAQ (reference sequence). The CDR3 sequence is CASSLGQGAPYEQYF. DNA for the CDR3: TGTGCTAGCAGCTTGGGACAGGGGGCCCCCTACGAGCAGTACTTC. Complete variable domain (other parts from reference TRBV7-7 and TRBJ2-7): GAGVSQSPRYKVTKRGQDVTLRCDPISSHATLYWYQQALGQGPEFLTYFNYEAQPDKSGLPSDRFSAERPEGSISTLTIQRTEQRDSAMYRCASSLGQGAPYEQYFGPGTRLTVT.

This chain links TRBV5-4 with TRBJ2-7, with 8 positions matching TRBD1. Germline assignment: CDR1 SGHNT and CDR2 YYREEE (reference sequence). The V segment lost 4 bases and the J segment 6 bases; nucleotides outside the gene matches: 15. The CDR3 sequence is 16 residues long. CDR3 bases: TGTGCCAGCAGCCCCTTCTCGACAGGGGCCTCCGGCGAGCAGTACTTC. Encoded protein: CASSPFSTGASGEQYF.

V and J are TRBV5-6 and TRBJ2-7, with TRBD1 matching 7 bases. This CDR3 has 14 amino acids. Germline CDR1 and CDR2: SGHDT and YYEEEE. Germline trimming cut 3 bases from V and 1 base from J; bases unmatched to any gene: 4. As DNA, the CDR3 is TGTGCCAGCAGCTACAGGGGCAGGTCCTACGAGCAGTACTTC. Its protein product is CASSYRGRSYEQYF.